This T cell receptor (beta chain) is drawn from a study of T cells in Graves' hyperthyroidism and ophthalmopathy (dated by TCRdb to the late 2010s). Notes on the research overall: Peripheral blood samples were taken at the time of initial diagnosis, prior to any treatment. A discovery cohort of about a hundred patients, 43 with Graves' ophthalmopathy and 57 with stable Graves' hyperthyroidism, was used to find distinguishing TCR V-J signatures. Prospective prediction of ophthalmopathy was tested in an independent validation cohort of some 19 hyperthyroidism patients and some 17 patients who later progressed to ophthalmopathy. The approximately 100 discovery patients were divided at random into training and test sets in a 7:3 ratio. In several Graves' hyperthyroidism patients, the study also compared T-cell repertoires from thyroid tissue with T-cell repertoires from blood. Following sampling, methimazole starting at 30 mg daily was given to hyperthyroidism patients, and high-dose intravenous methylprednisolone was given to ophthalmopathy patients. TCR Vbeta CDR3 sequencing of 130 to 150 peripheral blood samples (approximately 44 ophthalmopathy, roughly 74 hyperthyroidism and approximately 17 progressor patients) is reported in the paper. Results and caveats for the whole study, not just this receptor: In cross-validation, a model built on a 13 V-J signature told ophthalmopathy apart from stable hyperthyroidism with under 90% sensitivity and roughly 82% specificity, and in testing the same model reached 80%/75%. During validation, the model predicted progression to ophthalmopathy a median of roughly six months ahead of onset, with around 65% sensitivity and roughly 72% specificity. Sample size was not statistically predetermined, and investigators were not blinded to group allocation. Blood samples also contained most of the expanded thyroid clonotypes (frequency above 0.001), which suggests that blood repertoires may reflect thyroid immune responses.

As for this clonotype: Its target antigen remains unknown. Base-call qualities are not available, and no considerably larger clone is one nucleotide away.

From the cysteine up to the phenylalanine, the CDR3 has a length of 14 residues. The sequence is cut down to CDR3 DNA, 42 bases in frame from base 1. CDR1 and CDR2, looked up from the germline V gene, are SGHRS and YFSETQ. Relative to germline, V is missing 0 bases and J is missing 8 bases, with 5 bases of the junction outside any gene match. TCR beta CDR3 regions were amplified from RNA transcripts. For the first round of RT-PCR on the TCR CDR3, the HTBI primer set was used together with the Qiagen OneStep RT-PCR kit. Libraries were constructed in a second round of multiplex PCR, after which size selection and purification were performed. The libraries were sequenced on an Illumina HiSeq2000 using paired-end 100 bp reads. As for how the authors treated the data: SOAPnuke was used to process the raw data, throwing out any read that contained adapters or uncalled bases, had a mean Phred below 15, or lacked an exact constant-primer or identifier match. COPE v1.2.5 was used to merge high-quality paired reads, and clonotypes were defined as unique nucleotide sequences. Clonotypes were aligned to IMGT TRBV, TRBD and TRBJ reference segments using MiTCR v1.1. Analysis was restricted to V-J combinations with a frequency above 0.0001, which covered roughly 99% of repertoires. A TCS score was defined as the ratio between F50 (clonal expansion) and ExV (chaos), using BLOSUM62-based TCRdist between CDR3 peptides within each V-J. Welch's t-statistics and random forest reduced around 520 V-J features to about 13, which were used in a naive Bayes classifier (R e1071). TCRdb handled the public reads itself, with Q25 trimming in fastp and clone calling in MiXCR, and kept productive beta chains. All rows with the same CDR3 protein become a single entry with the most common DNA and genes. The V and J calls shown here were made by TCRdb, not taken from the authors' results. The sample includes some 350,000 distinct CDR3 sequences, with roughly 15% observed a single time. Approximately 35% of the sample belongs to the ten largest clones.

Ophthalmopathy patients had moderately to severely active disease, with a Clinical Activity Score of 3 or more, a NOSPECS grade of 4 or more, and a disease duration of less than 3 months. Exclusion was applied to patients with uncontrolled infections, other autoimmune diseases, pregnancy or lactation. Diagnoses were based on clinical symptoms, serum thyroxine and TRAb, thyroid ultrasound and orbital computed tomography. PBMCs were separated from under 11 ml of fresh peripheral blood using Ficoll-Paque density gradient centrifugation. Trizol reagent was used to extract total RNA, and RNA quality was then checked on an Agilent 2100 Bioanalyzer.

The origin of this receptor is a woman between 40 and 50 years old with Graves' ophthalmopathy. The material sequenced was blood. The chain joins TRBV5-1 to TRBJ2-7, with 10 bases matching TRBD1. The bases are TGCGCCAGCAGCTTGGGGGGACAGGGGTCACAGCAGTACTTC. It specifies CASSLGGQGSQQYF.